This TCR beta chain is drawn from a study of CD8 T cells in ankylosing spondylitis. Quantitative 5'-RACE was performed with molecular barcodes, and it yielded the TCR beta libraries. TCRdb reprocessed the 5' RACE reads via MiXCR and lists one record per CDR3 protein. Counted here are 160,000 or so distinct CDR3 sequences, approximately 10% occurring once; the ten biggest clones make up more than 13%. The germline gives CDR1 LGHDT, CDR2 YNNKEL (reference sequence). V dropped 5 bases and J dropped 8; count of bases not matched to a gene: 8. CDR3 length: 15 residues. Study conclusions and caveats: Prior literature has documented some motif variants in synovial fluid and blood from reactive arthritis. A TCR beta motif made of eight highly homologous variants seemed typical of ankylosing spondylitis blood. Clones linked with disease were CD8+ and fairly uncommon in the peripheral blood.

This clonotype was seen a few times. The target antigen is unknown. Sequenced material: blood, either unsorted or a sorted T cell fraction (not recorded which). The clonotype originates from a female donor with ankylosing spondylitis or in good health (not recorded which). The chain uses TRBV3-1 and TRBJ2-1, with 11 bases fitting TRBD2. The chain's CDR3 is CASSDTSGRIYEQFF. The CDR3, as DNA: TGTGCCAGCAGCGATACTAGCGGGAGAATCTATGAGCAGTTCTTC.